This TCR beta chain appears in the sequencing data of a study of Graves' ophthalmopathy and Graves' hyperthyroidism. General study findings and limits: The model forecast ophthalmopathy progression, reaching under 71% sensitivity and 72% to 80% specificity.

Comments on this clonotype: Its target is not known.

The sequenced template was RNA, covering the TCR beta CDR3 region. Following a first-round RT-PCR that used HTBI primers, a second-round multiplex PCR was carried out. TCRdb analysed the multiplex PCR reads with MiXCR anew, one entry per CDR3 protein. The sample gives 650,000 to 800,000 distinct CDR3 sequences, about 40% of which show up once; around 3.3% is in the top ten. There are 15 residues in the CDR3. Germline CDR1 SGHTS, CDR2 YDEGEE. Trimming shortened V by 4 bases and J by 2 bases, and 15 bases separated the two germline ends. The chain employs TRBV5-8 and TRBJ2-5; D is possibly TRBD1 (6 bases). The receptor's source is an adult man with Graves' ophthalmopathy. The sample was peripheral blood. CDR3 residues: CASSAWGPGQETQYF. Here the CDR3 DNA reads TGTGCCAGCAGCGCGTGGGGGCCGGGACAAGAGACCCAGTACTTC.